This TCR beta chain was recorded in a study of T cell clones after liver transplantation. Study findings and constraints: Small, mixed patient groups and varying post-transplant times limit these conclusions.

This clone was observed a few times. The target antigen is unknown. Clones were read by immunoSEQ multiplex PCR, and TCRdb kept only the in-frame ones, dropping some. The data hold tens of thousands of clones, with around 70% observed a single time. Per germline, CDR1 MDHEN and CDR2 SYDVKM. Trimming removed 8 bases from V and 5 bases from J, with 10 bases in between. The CDR3 runs 12 residues. The sequenced sample was CD4+ T cells from blood, obtained at the 22-month timepoint. The receptor's source is a human patient who received a liver transplant. The graft donor may be the source of some T cells. The gene calls are TRBV28 and TRBJ1-5; a possible D gene is TRBD1 (6 bases). The DNA of the CDR3 is TGTGCCAGCTACGCAGGGGATCAGCCCCAGCATTTT. This translates into CASYAGDQPQHF.